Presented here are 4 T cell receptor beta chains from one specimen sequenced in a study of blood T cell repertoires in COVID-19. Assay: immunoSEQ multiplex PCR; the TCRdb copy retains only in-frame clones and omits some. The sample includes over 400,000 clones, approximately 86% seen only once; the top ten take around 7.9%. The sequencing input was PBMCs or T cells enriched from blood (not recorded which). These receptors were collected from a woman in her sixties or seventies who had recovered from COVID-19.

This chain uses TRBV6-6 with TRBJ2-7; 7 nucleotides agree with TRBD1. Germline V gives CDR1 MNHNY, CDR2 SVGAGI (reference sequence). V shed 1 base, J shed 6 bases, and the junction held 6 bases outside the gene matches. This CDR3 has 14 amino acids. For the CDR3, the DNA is TGTGCCAGCAGTTACTGCGAGACAGGGTGCGAGCAGTACGTC. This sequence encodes CASSYCETGCEQYV.

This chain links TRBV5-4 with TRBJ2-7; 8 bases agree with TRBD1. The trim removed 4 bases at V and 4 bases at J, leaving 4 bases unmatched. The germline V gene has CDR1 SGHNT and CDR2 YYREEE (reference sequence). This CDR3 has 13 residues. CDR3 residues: CASSRDRSYEQYV. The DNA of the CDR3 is TGTGCCAGCAGCAGGGACAGGAGTTACGAGCAGTACGTC.

The DNA for the CDR3 is TGTGCCACGGGGTGGGTGGATGAGCAGTTCTTC. Translating it yields CATGWVDEQFF. The chain combines TRBV2 with TRBJ2-1; a possible D gene is TRBD2 (5 bases). Trimming stripped 10 bases from V and 8 bases from J, with 12 bases between. From germline, CDR1 is SNHLY and CDR2 FYNNEI. CDR3 length equals 11 residues. The complete variable domain, with remaining parts taken from reference TRBV2 and TRBJ2-1, reads EPEVTQTPSHQVTQMGQEVILRCVPISNHLYFYWYRQILGQKVEFLVSFYNNEISEKSEIFDDQFSVERPDGSNFTLKIRSTKLEDSAMYFCATGWVDEQFFGPGTRLTVL.

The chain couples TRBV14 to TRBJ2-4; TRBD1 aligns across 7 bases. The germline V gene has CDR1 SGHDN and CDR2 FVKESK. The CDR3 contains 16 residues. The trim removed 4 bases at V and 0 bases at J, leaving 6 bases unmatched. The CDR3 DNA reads TGTGCCAGCAGCCTACAGGGGAGAGGAGCCAAAAACATTCAGTACTTC. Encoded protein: CASSLQGRGAKNIQYF.